The sequence of this T cell receptor (beta chain) was determined in a study of T cell clonality in common variable immunodeficiency. Turning to this clone: Antigen specificity is unknown. The read terminates 3 residues before the CDR3 end, so the remaining end is supplied by the germline J gene.

Regarding the study as a whole: Compared with controls, CVID subjects had fewer shared TCRbeta clones. In common variable immunodeficiency, TCR beta chains reportedly carried fewer deletions and N-nucleotide insertions.

Donors gave 5 to 8 ml heparinized peripheral whole blood. Sequenced by immunoSEQ multiplex PCR; TCRdb stores in-frame clones only, minus some. Singletons are absent from the sample, which has around 13,000 clones. After removal of 5 bases from V and 6 bases from J, the junction contained 11 bases not matched to a gene. The CDR3 length is 15 residues. Germline values: CDR1 SEHNR, CDR2 FQNEAQ (reference sequence). The sample comprised peripheral blood mononuclear cells. This rearrangement joins TRBV7-9 to TRBJ2-7, with TRBD2 matching 9 bases. This TCR was sampled from a human donor with common variable immunodeficiency. The CDR3 region is CASSPPGLAGVEQYF. CDR3 DNA, as far as it was read: TGTGCCAGCAGCCCCCCGGGACTAGCAGGAGTCGAG.